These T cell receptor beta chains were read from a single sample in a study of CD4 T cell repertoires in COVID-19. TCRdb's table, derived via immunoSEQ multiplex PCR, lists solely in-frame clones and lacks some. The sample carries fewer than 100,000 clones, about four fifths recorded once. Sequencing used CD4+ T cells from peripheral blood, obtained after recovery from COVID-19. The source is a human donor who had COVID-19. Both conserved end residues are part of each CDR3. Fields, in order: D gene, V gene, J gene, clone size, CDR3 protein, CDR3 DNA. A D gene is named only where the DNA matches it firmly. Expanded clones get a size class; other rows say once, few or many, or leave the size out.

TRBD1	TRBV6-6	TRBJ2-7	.	CASSFGTGVDEQYF	TGTGCCAGCAGTTTTGGGACAGGGGTCGACGAGCAGTACTTC
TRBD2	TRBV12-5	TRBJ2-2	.	CASGLLPGGTGELFF	TGTGCTAGTGGTTTGTTACCGGGGGGCACCGGGGAGCTGTTTTTT
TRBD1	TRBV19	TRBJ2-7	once	CASSMYQTGSGYEQYF	TGTGCCAGTAGTATGTACCAGACAGGGTCAGGTTACGAGCAGTACTTC
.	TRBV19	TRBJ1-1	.	CASSIPGTNTEAFF	TGTGCCAGTAGTATCCCTGGGACGAACACTGAAGCTTTCTTT
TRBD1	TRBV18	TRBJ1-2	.	CASSPPTGQVGGYTF	TGTGCCAGCTCACCACCGACGGGACAGGTCGGTGGCTACACCTTC
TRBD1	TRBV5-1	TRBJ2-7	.	CASSSGTETYEQYF	TGCGCCAGCAGCTCCGGGACAGAGACCTACGAGCAGTACTTC
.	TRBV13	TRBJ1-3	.	CASSYSPGYTIYF	TGTGCCAGCAGCTACAGCCCGGGGTACACCATATATTTT
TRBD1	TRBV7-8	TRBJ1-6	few	CASSPTGSHSPLHF	TGTGCCAGCAGCCCGACAGGGTCCCATTCACCCCTCCACTTT
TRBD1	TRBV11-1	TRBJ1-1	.	CASSPQGVRAFF	TGTGCCAGCAGTCCTCAGGGGGTAAGGGCTTTCTTT
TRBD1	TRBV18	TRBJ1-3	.	CASSPPGKGARGENTIYF	TGTGCCAGCTCACCGCCCGGAAAGGGGGCTAGAGGGGAAAACACCATATATTTT
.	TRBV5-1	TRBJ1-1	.	CASSLEGRTEAFF	TGCGCCAGCAGCTTGGAAGGGAGGACTGAAGCTTTCTTT
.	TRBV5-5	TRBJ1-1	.	CASSLSLGQLNTEAFF	TGTGCCAGCAGCTTGAGTTTAGGTCAGCTGAACACTGAAGCTTTCTTT
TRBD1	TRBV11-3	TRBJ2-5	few	CASSARTGDQETQYF	TGTGCCAGCAGCGCGCGGACAGGGGATCAAGAGACCCAGTACTTC
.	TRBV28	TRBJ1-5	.	CASSLQGFQPQHF	TGTGCCAGCAGTTTACAGGGCTTCCAGCCCCAGCATTTT
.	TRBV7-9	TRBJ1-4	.	CASSLWSGVGNEKLFF	TGTGCCAGCAGCTTATGGTCAGGGGTAGGAAATGAAAAACTGTTTTTT
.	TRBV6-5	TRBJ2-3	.	CASIRGSPWIDTQYF	TGTGCCAGCATCCGAGGGAGCCCATGGATAGATACGCAGTATTTT
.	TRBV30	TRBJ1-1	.	CAWSTIEAFF	TGTGCCTGGAGTACAATAGAAGCTTTCTTT
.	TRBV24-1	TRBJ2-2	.	CATSVLQTGELFF	TGTGCCACCAGTGTTCTGCAGACCGGGGAGCTGTTTTTT
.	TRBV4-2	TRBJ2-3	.	CASSQELTGTSDGTDTQYF	TGTGCCAGCAGCCAAGAACTCACCGGGACATCGGACGGGACAGATACGCAGTATTTT
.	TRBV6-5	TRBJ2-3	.	CASGPSTDTQYF	TGTGCCAGCGGACCTAGCACAGATACGCAGTATTTT
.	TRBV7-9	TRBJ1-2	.	CASSPGLLEGYTF	TGTGCCAGCAGCCCCGGGCTCCTCGAAGGCTACACCTTC
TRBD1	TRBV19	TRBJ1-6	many	CASQGQGSSSPLHF	TGTGCCAGCCAGGGACAGGGTTCGAGTTCACCCCTCCACTTT
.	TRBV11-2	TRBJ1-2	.	CASSLVRINYGYTF	TGTGCCAGCAGCTTAGTCAGGATCAACTATGGCTACACCTTC
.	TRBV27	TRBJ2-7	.	CASTSPGSEQYF	TGTGCCAGCACCTCCCCAGGCAGCGAGCAGTACTTC
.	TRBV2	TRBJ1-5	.	CASSATGPQHF	TGTGCCAGCAGTGCGACAGGCCCCCAGCATTTT
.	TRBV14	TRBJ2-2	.	CASSQDPFGELFF	TGTGCCAGCAGCCAAGATCCATTCGGGGAGCTGTTTTTT
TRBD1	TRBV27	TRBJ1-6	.	CASSPDRGKNSPLHF	TGTGCCAGCAGCCCGGACAGGGGGAAGAATTCACCCCTCCACTTT
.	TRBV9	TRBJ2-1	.	CASSEGGRSYNEQFF	TGTGCCAGCAGCGAGGGGGGACGGTCATACAATGAGCAGTTCTTC
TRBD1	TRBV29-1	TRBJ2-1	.	CSVDSTGGGEQFF	TGCAGCGTTGATTCGACAGGGGGCGGGGAGCAGTTCTTC
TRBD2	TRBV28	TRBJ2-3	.	CASSLTGTSGRQYF	TGTGCCAGCAGTTTAACCGGGACTAGCGGGAGGCAGTATTTT
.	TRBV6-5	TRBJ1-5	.	CASQTGGGGNQPQHF	TGTGCCAGCCAAACGGGGGGGGGCGGCAATCAGCCCCAGCATTTT
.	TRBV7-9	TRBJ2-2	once	CASTTGSGELFF	TGTGCCAGCACCACAGGGAGCGGGGAGCTGTTTTTT
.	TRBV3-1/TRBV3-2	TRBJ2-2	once	CASSLRRAGETGELFF	TGTGCCAGCAGCCTCCGAAGGGCCGGTGAAACCGGGGAGCTGTTTTTT